Following are 27 T cell receptor beta chains from one sample sequenced in a study of cytotoxic CD8 clonotypes in ibrutinib-treated CLL. Libraries were prepared by immunoSEQ multiplex PCR; TCRdb keeps only in-frame clonotypes and omits some of them. The data hold fewer than 12,000 clones, with about 79% observed a single time. Sequencing used PBMCs, obtained at disease progression, from a patient treated with ibrutinib. These TCRs come from a human donor with chronic lymphocytic leukemia.

The V gene is TRBV19, the J gene TRBJ2-5; 9 nucleotides match TRBD1. J was trimmed by 5 bases and V by 5 bases; bases with no gene match: 12. The CDR3 length is 16 residues. The germline V gene encodes CDR1 LNHDA and CDR2 SQIVND (reference sequence). CDR3 nucleotide sequence: TGTGCCAGTAGTCCTCAGGAGGGACAGGGAAGGGAGACCCAGTACTTC. Translation: CASSPQEGQGRETQYF.

The chain carries TRBV5-8 and TRBJ2-3; D might be TRBD1 (6 bases). Germline values: CDR1 SGHTS, CDR2 YDEGEE. The CDR3 spans 16 residues. V was trimmed by 0 bases and J by 4 bases, leaving 15 bases between them. Here the CDR3 DNA reads TGTGCCAGCAGCTTGGAGGGACACCCCGGCGCAGATACGCAGTATTTT. Amino acids: CASSLEGHPGADTQYF.

The chain joins TRBV28 to TRBJ2-3; D not resolved. Germline V lookup: CDR1 MDHEN, CDR2 SYDVKM. V lost 3 bases and J 0 bases, leaving 7 bases between the germline ends. The CDR3 spans 14 residues. The CDR3 region is CASSFSLSTDTQYF. CDR3 DNA sequence: TGTGCCAGCAGTTTCTCATTAAGCACAGATACGCAGTATTTT.

This clone is large within its sample. The junction does not match germline at one end; this may be a read error. The chain combines TRBV7-7 with TRBJ2-7, with 10 bases that match TRBD1. This CDR3 region has 15 residues. Germline V gives CDR1 SSHAT, CDR2 FNYEAQ (reference sequence). This chain's CDR3 is CASSFGQGDTYEQYF. In DNA, the CDR3 is TGTGCTAGCAGCTTTGGACAGGGGGACACCTACGAGCAGTACTTC.

This sequence joins TRBV2 and TRBJ2-5; D not resolved. The CDR3 length is 14 residues. Per germline, CDR1 SNHLY and CDR2 FYNNEI. V lost 3 bases, J lost 4 bases, and 12 bases lay in between. The CDR3 nucleotides read TGTGCCAGCAGTGATCTAGGGATCCCAGAGACCCAGTACTTC. Translating gives CASSDLGIPETQYF.

The chain employs TRBV30 and TRBJ2-2; weak D call: TRBD2 (6 bases). Germline V gives CDR1 GTSNPN, CDR2 SVGIG (reference sequence). CDR3 length: 11 residues. The V gene lost 4 bases and the J gene lost 6 bases, with 6 bases spanning the gap. The CDR3 sequence: CAWKRAGELFF. For the CDR3, the DNA is TGTGCCTGGAAGCGGGCCGGGGAGCTGTTTTTT.

The CDR3 DNA is TGTGCCAGCAGTTTGGGGGGAGCGGGAGCAACAGATACGCAGTATTTT. Translating it yields CASSLGGAGATDTQYF. The genes are TRBV28 and TRBJ2-3; 8 bases are a match to TRBD2. This CDR3 has 16 amino acids. Germline V gives CDR1 MDHEN, CDR2 SYDVKM. J lost 3 bases, V lost 3 bases, and 8 bases had no gene match.

V usage is TRBV4-1 and J usage is TRBJ2-7; TRBD2 might be the D (5 bases). This CDR3 contains 14 residues. Germline lookup yields CDR1 MGHRA and CDR2 YSYEKL. V was cut by 0 bases and J by 4 bases, with 10 bases left in between. The CDR3 DNA reads TGCGCCAGCAGCCAAGACGTCGGCGGGTACGAGCAGTACTTC. It is translated as CASSQDVGGYEQYF.

The chain combines TRBV10-3 with TRBJ1-5; D possibly corresponds to TRBD1 (6 bases). The CDR3 has 14 amino acids. V was cut by 2 bases and J by 3 bases, with 8 bases left in between. Germline V gene data show CDR1 as ENHRY and CDR2 as SYGVKD. The CDR3 sequence is CAISEGQTNQPQHF. In DNA form, the CDR3 reads TGTGCCATCAGTGAGGGACAGACCAATCAGCCCCAGCATTTT.

The J gene is TRBJ1-6, the V gene TRBV14; TRBD1 might be the D (5 bases). V was trimmed by 1 base and J by 9 bases, leaving 10 bases between them. Germline lookup yields CDR1 SGHDN and CDR2 FVKESK. The CDR3 is made up of 14 amino acids. The CDR3: CASSQVEGRSPLHF. The CDR3 bases are TGTGCCAGCAGCCAAGTGGAGGGACGTTCACCCCTCCACTTT.

V and J are TRBV28 and TRBJ1-6; the match to TRBD1 covers 7 bases. CDR3 size: 15 residues. V shed 5 bases, J shed 6 bases, and the junction held 7 bases outside the gene matches. Germline values: CDR1 MDHEN, CDR2 SYDVKM. The CDR3, as DNA: TGTGCCAGCAGTCCACGGACAGGTTCTAATTCACCCCTCCACTTT. Amino acid sequence: CASSPRTGSNSPLHF. The full variable domain, with the rest looked up from reference TRBV28 and TRBJ1-6, is DVKVTQSSRYLVKRTGEKVFLECVQDMDHENMFWYRQDPGLGLRLIYFSYDVKMKEKGDIPEGYSVSREKKERFSLILESASTNQTSMYLCASSPRTGSNSPLHFGNGTRLTVT.

This clone ranks as medium-sized. The rearrangement links TRBV6-5 to TRBJ2-2; a possible D gene is TRBD2 (6 bases). Germline V gives CDR1 MNHEY, CDR2 SVGAGI. V gave up 6 bases and J gave up 0 bases, with 11 bases separating them. There are 15 residues in the CDR3. The CDR3 DNA is TGTGCCAGCAGATCCGGGGGTGCGAACACCGGGGAGCTGTTTTTT. Translation: CASRSGGANTGELFF.

The table lists this clone with a count of one. J is TRBJ1-3 and V is TRBV6-5; D unclear. The CDR3 loop spans 15 amino acids. The germline gives CDR1 MNHEY, CDR2 SVGAGI. Trimming left V 4 bases short and J 0 bases short, with 10 bases between. The CDR3 region has the DNA TGTGCCAGCAGTTCCCGACTGATCTCTGGAAACACCATATATTTT. Translated, it gives CASSSRLISGNTIYF.

This chain joins TRBV18 and TRBJ2-3, with D unresolved. Trimming stripped 1 base from V and 7 bases from J, with 15 bases between. CDR1 is KGHSH, CDR2 LQKENI, per germline. There are 15 residues in the CDR3. CDR3 sequence (DNA): TGTGCCAGCTCACCACGAGTCAGCATTCCTAATACGCAGTATTTT. It specifies CASSPRVSIPNTQYF.

This clone has a handful of counts. This rearrangement joins TRBV15 to TRBJ2-3; 7 bases match TRBD1. The germline CDR1 and CDR2 sequences are LNHNV and YYDKDF (reference sequence). J gave up 3 bases and V 1 base, and 7 bases lay outside the gene matches. CDR3 length: 16 residues. The DNA of the CDR3 is TGTGCCACCAGCAGAGGCAAGAACAGGGGAACAGATACGCAGTATTTT. Residues: CATSRGKNRGTDTQYF.

V and J are TRBV10-3 and TRBJ2-3; D is perhaps TRBD1 (5 bases). The CDR3 runs to 15 residues. V was pared by 3 bases and J by 1 base, with 11 bases between. From germline, CDR1 is ENHRY and CDR2 SYGVKD. The CDR3 sequence is CAISDMGRGTDTQYF. The DNA for the CDR3 is TGTGCCATCAGTGATATGGGGCGCGGCACAGATACGCAGTATTTT.

The gene calls are TRBV11-2 and TRBJ2-7; TRBD1 matches at 7 bases. V lost 6 bases to trimming and J lost 4 bases; unmatched junction nucleotides: 9. The germline gives CDR1 SGHAT, CDR2 FQNNGV. The CDR3 totals 14 residues. CDR3 region: CASRSRDRLYEQYF. The CDR3 nucleotides read TGTGCCAGCAGGAGCCGGGACAGACTTTACGAGCAGTACTTC.

V gene TRBV9 combines with J gene TRBJ1-4; 9 positions match TRBD1. The V gene end was trimmed by 4 bases and the J gene end by 8 bases; junction bases not matched to a gene: 6. This CDR3 has 14 amino acids. Germline CDR1 reads SGDLS; CDR2 reads YYNGEE. The CDR3 sequence: CASSTGTGNEKLFF. The CDR3 DNA sequence: TGTGCCAGCAGCACCGGGACAGGGAACGAAAAACTGTTTTTT. The variable domain in full, completed from reference TRBV9 and TRBJ1-4, reads DSGVTQTPKHLITATGQRVTLRCSPRSGDLSVYWYQQSLDQGLQFLIQYYNGEERAKGNILERFSAQQFPDLHSELNLSSLELGDSALYFCASSTGTGNEKLFFGSGTQLSVL.

The sample holds a few counts of this clone. The CDR3 region is CASSLVQDHRYF. The CDR3 region has the DNA TGTGCCAGCAGCTTAGTGCAGGACCACCGGTACTTC. This chain uses TRBV7-9 with TRBJ2-5; D call uncertain. The CDR3 has 12 residues. Deletions cut 1 base from V and 13 bases from J, with 13 bases between. Germline-derived CDR1 and CDR2 are SEHNR and FQNEAQ (reference sequence).

This chain links TRBV6-5 with TRBJ2-7, with 12 bases identical to TRBD2. V shed 6 bases and J 5 bases; nucleotides not matched to a gene: 8. The CDR3 runs 15 residues. CDR1 MNHEY and CDR2 SVGAGI come from the germline V gene. The CDR3 region is CASSKPTSGSNEQYF. CDR3 nucleotide sequence: TGTGCCAGCAGCAAACCGACTAGCGGGAGCAACGAGCAGTACTTC.

This chain links TRBV18 with TRBJ2-7, with 11 bases aligning to TRBD2. V shed 3 bases and J 4 bases; nucleotides not matched to a gene: 14. This CDR3 spans 18 amino acids. The germline V gene has CDR1 KGHSH and CDR2 LQKENI. CDR3 sequence reads: CASSPVAGGHLLSYEQYF. CDR3 nucleotides: TGTGCCAGCTCACCGGTAGCGGGGGGGCATCTCCTAAGTTACGAGCAGTACTTC.

CDR3 nucleotide sequence: TGTGCCAGCAGCCTCCTTCGTGGGGCTAACACAGATACGCAGTATTTT. Translated: CASSLLRGANTDTQYF. J is TRBJ2-3 and V is TRBV7-9, with D maybe TRBD1 (5 bases). This CDR3 is 16 amino acids long. Germline V gene sequence: CDR1 SEHNR, CDR2 FQNEAQ (reference sequence). Trimming stripped 5 bases from V and 2 bases from J, with 17 bases between.

This clone is a singleton in its sample. V usage is TRBV2 and J usage is TRBJ2-1; 8 nucleotides line up with TRBD1. Trimming cost V 3 bases and J 10 bases; bases outside gene matches: 8. The germline V gene has CDR1 SNHLY and CDR2 FYNNEI. The CDR3 consists of 14 residues. For the CDR3, the DNA is TGTGCCAGCAGTGAGGGCAGGGGGCTTAGGGAGCAGTTCTTC. It specifies CASSEGRGLREQFF.

The chain is built from TRBV11-2 and TRBJ2-3, with 7 bases lining up with TRBD2. The germline V gene encodes CDR1 SGHAT and CDR2 FQNNGV. After removal of 1 base from V and 1 base from J, the junction contained 14 bases not matched to a gene. CDR3 size: 19 residues. The CDR3 nucleotides read TGTGCCAGCAGCTTAGTCCCCGGACTAGGGAGCCTAGGCACAGATACGCAGTATTTT. It specifies CASSLVPGLGSLGTDTQYF.

The J gene is TRBJ1-2, the V gene TRBV11-2; 7 nucleotides match TRBD1. V lost 2 bases and J lost 6; bases outside the gene matches: 9. This CDR3 has 15 residues. In germline, CDR1 is SGHAT, CDR2 FQNNGV. The CDR3 here is CASSLTARGRDGYTF. CDR3 DNA sequence: TGTGCCAGCAGCTTAACGGCGAGGGGGCGCGATGGCTACACCTTC.

The chain uses TRBV6-1 and TRBJ2-1; TRBD2 agrees at 8 bases. This CDR3 region has 15 residues. V shed 6 bases, J shed 6 bases, and the junction held 10 bases outside the gene matches. Germline V gives CDR1 MNHNS, CDR2 SASEGT. The CDR3 here is CASSQRENVGNEQFF. The CDR3 DNA reads TGTGCCAGCAGCCAGCGGGAGAACGTAGGCAATGAGCAGTTCTTC.

The genes are TRBV19 and TRBJ2-3; maybe TRBD1 (5 bases). V was cut by 5 bases and J by 2 bases, with 14 bases left in between. The germline V gene encodes CDR1 LNHDA and CDR2 SQIVND (reference sequence). The CDR3 has 15 residues. The CDR3 sequence is CASSDLGAATDTQYF. CDR3 nucleotide sequence: TGTGCCAGTAGTGACCTAGGGGCGGCCACAGATACGCAGTATTTT. Using reference TRBV19 and TRBJ2-3 for the parts outside the CDR3, the full variable domain is DGGITQSPKYLFRKEGQNVTLSCEQNLNHDAMYWYRQDPGQGLRLIYYSQIVNDFQKGDIAEGYSVSREKKESFPLTVTSAQKNPTAFYLCASSDLGAATDTQYFGPGTRLTVL.